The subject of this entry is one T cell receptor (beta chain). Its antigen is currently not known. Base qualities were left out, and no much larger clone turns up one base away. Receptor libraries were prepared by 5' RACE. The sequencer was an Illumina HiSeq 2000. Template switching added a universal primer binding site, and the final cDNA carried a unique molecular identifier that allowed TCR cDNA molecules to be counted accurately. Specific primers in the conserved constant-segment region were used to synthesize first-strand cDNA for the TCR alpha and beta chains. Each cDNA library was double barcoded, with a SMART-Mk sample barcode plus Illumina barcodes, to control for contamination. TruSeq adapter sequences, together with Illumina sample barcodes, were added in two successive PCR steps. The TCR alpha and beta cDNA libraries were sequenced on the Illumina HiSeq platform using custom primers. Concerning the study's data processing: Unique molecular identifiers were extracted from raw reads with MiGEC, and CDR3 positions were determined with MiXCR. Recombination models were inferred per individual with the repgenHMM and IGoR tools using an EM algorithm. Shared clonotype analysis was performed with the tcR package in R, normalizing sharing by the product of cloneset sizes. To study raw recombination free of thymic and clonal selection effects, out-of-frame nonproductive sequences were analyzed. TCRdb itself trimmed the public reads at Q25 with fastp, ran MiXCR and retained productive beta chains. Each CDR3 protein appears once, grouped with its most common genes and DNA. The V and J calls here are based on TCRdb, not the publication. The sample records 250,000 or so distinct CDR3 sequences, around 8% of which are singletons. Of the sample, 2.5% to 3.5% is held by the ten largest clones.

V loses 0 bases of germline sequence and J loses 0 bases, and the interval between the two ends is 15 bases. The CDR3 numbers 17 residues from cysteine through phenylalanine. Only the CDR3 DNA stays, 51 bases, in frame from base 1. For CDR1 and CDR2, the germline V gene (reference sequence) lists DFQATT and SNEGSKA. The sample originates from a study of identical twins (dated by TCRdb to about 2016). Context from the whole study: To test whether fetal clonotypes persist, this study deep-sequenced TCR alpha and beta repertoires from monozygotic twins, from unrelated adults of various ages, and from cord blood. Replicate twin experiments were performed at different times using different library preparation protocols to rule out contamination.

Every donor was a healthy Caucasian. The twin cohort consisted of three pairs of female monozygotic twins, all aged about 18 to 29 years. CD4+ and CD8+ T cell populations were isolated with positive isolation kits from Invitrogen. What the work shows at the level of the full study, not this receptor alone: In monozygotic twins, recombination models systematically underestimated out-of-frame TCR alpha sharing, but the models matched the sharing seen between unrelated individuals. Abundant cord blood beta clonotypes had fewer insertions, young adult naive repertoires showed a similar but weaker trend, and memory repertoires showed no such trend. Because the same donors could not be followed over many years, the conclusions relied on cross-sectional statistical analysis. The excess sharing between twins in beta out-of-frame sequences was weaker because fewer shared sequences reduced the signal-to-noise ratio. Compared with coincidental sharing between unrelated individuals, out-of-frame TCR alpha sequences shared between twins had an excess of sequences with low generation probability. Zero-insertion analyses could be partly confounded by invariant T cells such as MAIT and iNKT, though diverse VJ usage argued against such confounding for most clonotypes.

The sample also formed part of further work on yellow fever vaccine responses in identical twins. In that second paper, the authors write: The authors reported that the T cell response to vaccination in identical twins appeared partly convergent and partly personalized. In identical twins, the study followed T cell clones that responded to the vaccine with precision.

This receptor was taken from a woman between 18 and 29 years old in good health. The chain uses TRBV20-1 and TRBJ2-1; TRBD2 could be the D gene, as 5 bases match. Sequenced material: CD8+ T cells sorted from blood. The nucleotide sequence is TGCAGTGCTAGAGATCTTAGGCTAGCCGACTCCTACAATGAGCAGTTCTTC. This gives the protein CSARDLRLADSYNEQFF.